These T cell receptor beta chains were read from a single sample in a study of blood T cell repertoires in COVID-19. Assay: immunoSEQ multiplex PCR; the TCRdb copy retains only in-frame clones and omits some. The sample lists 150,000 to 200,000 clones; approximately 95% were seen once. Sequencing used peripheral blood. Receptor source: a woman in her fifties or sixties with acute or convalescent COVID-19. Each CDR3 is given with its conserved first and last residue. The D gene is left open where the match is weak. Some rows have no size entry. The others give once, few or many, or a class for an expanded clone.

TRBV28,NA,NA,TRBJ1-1,CASSFTASGTEAFF,TGTGCCAGCAGTTTTACCGCCTCGGGGACTGAAGCTTTCTTT
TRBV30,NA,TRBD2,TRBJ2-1,CAWSGLAGVLSEQFF,TGTGCCTGGAGTGGTCTAGCGGGAGTATTAAGTGAGCAGTTCTTC
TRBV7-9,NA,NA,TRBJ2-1,CASSFAGRGSGEQFF,TGTGCCAGCAGCTTCGCAGGCAGGGGAAGTGGTGAGCAGTTCTTC
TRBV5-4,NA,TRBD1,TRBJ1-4,CASSPGTGMFTNEKLFF,TGTGCCAGCAGCCCGGGGACAGGGATGTTCACTAATGAAAAACTGTTTTTT
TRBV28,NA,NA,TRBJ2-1,CASSPRSGRTGQFF,TGTGCCAGCAGCCCTCGGTCAGGTCGTACTGGGCAGTTCTTC
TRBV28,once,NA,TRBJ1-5,CASSFSARNQPQHF,TGTGCCAGCAGTTTTAGTGCTCGCAATCAGCCCCAGCATTTT
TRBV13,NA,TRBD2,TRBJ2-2,CASSPGLAGVQNTGELFF,TGTGCCAGCAGCCCCGGACTAGCGGGGGTGCAGAACACCGGGGAGCTGTTTTTT
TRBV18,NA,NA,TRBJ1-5,CASSLSVGQNNQPQHF,TGTGCCAGCTCACTCTCAGTTGGGCAGAACAATCAGCCCCAGCATTTT
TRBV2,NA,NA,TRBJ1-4,CASSVGLEGRKLFF,TGTGCCAGCAGTGTTGGGCTTGAAGGGAGAAAACTGTTTTTT
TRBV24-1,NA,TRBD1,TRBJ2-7,CATSDPRQGAYEQYF,TGTGCCACCAGTGATCCACGACAGGGGGCCTACGAGCAGTACTTC
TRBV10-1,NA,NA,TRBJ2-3,CASSVTTGHNTDTQYF,TGCGCCAGCAGTGTCACAACGGGACACAACACAGATACGCAGTATTTT
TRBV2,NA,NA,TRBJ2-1,CASSYRLLHNEQFF,TGTGCCAGCTCTTATAGACTACTACACAATGAGCAGTTCTTC
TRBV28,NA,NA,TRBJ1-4,CASSYQGRDEKLFF,TGTGCCAGCAGTTATCAGGGGCGGGATGAAAAACTGTTTTTT
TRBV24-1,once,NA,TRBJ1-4,CATSDLRGEKLFF,TGTGCCACCAGTGACCTCCGGGGGGAGAAACTGTTTTTT
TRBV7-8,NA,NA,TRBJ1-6,CASSLELSSPLHF,TGTGCCAGCAGCTTAGAGCTTTCTTCACCCCTCCACTTT
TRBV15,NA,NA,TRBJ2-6,CATSRVLGSSGANVLTF,TGTGCCACCAGCAGAGTGCTAGGCAGCTCTGGGGCCAACGTCCTGACTTTC
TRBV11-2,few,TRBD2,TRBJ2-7,CASSLGAGGGYEQYF,TGTGCCAGCAGCTTAGGAGCGGGAGGGGGCTACGAGCAGTACTTC
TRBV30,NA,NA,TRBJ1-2,CAWTSGYGYTF,TGTGCCTGGACATCGGGCTATGGCTACACCTTC
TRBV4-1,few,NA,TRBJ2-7,CASSQEFGAEEYEQYF,TGCGCCAGCAGCCAAGAGTTTGGGGCAGAAGAGTACGAGCAGTACTTC
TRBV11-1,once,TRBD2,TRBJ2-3,CASSPGLAGVDTQYF,TGTGCCAGCAGCCCAGGACTAGCGGGAGTAGATACGCAGTATTTT
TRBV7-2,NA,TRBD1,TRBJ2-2,CASSSGGANTGELFF,TGTGCCAGCAGCTCAGGGGGCGCAAACACCGGGGAGCTGTTTTTT
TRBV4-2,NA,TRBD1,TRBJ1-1,CASSPYGTVTEAFF,TGTGCCAGCAGCCCGTATGGGACAGTCACTGAAGCTTTCTTT
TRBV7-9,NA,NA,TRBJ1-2,CASSFNWGDYGYTF,TGTGCCAGCAGCTTCAATTGGGGCGACTATGGCTACACCTTC
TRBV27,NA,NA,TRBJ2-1,CASSLRYPGSSYNEQFF,TGTGCCAGCAGTTTAAGATACCCCGGGAGCTCCTACAATGAGCAGTTCTTC